One sample yielded the 13 T cell receptor beta chains listed below, sequenced in a study of response to subunit inactivated influenza vaccine. Via MiXCR, TCRdb re-called the RT-PCR reads, giving one row per CDR3 protein. Seen here are roughly 500,000 distinct CDR3 sequences, approximately 15% observed once, and the top ten hold 3%. Sequenced material: CD4+ T cells sorted from PBMCs, taken roughly 24 months after vaccination. The receptor set was obtained from a man aged 50 to 75 who received an inactivated influenza vaccine.

The chain recombines TRBV12-3 or TRBV12-4 with TRBJ1-2; no clear D. V was trimmed by 5 bases and J by 8 bases, leaving 15 bases between them. The CDR3 is 13 amino acids. CDR3 in DNA: TGTGCCAGCAGTACGTCTCCCGAGAGGGGCTACACCTTC. Translated, it gives CASSTSPERGYTF.

CDR3 sequence (DNA): TGTGCCAGCAGTTATCGGCAGGGGATCGGCGAGCAGTACTTC. This sequence encodes CASSYRQGIGEQYF. The chain combines TRBV6-5 with TRBJ2-7; weak D call: TRBD1 (6 bases). CDR3 length: 14 residues. CDR1 and CDR2 (germline): MNHEY, SVGAGI. The germline V and J ends were trimmed by 3 bases and 6 bases, with 15 bases remaining between them.

This clonotype appeared many times. V and J are TRBV12-3 or TRBV12-4 and TRBJ1-2; D not certain. This CDR3 comprises 14 residues. Between the trimmed V and J ends, which lost 4 bases and 4 bases, there was a span of 13 bases. The CDR3 region is CASSSLLAGYGYTF. The CDR3 DNA reads as TGTGCCAGCAGTTCCCTATTAGCTGGCTATGGCTACACCTTC.

This clonotype turned up a few times. This chain uses TRBV2 with TRBJ1-2, with unresolved D. The CDR3 runs to 13 residues. Germline CDR1 reads SNHLY; CDR2 reads FYNNEI. V shed 6 bases and J shed 8 bases, with 16 bases lying between them. The CDR3 DNA is TGTGCCAGCAGAGGCAGAGTCTTCTCCGGCTACACCTTC. Protein sequence: CASRGRVFSGYTF.

This clonotype was counted between two and nine times. The chain joins TRBV29-1 to TRBJ1-3; no definite D call. Germline CDR1 is SQVTM and CDR2 is ANQGSEA. V was pared by 7 bases and J by 0 bases, with 10 bases between. This CDR3 has 13 residues. Written as DNA, the CDR3 is TGCAGCGCCTCCACAGTCTCTGGAAACACCATATATTTT. Amino acid sequence: CSASTVSGNTIYF.

In its sample, this clonotype was seen a few times. This chain links TRBV20-1 with TRBJ1-5; TRBD1 agrees at 9 bases. CDR1 and CDR2 (germline): DFQATT, SNEGSKA (reference sequence). The J segment lost 4 bases and the V segment lost 6 bases, leaving 16 bases of the junction unmatched. The CDR3 spans 17 residues. DNA for the CDR3: TGCAGTGCCGCTAGAGGGGGCCCAGGACAGGGGAATCAGCCCCAGCATTTT. As protein: CSAARGGPGQGNQPQHF.

This chain links TRBV19 with TRBJ2-1; 9 nucleotides agree with TRBD2. V shed 6 bases and J 5 bases; nucleotides not matched to a gene: 8. From germline, CDR1 is LNHDA and CDR2 SQIVND (reference sequence). This CDR3 has 15 amino acids. CDR3 residues: CASSQAGGTHNEQFF. Written as DNA, the CDR3 is TGTGCCAGTAGCCAAGCGGGAGGAACCCACAATGAGCAGTTCTTC.

This clonotype was detected a few times. The J gene is TRBJ1-2, the V gene TRBV12-3 or TRBV12-4; D possibly corresponds to TRBD1 (5 bases). V lost 4 bases to trimming and J lost 10 bases, with 10 bases between them. This CDR3 region has 11 residues. The DNA of the CDR3 is TGTGCCAGCAGTTCCGGGGGGTTCTACACCTTC. Its translation is CASSSGGFYTF.

This clonotype has just a few counts. The rearrangement uses TRBV20-1 and TRBJ2-1; 13 bases line up with TRBD2. The germline V gene encodes CDR1 DFQATT and CDR2 SNEGSKA (reference sequence). The ends lost 0 bases at V and 11 bases at J; junction bases unmatched: 13. CDR3 length: 17 amino acids. The CDR3 bases are TGCAGTGCTAGAGATGTCTTGAGGGGGACTAGCGGGACTAAGCAGTTCTTC. The encoded protein is CSARDVLRGTSGTKQFF.

In this sample, this clonotype turned up a few times. The chain uses TRBV2 and TRBJ2-3, with a possible D match to TRBD2 (5 bases). Germline CDR1 reads SNHLY; CDR2 reads FYNNEI. This CDR3 spans 15 amino acids. Trimming pared 8 bases from V and 0 bases from J, leaving 15 bases between. The CDR3 sequence is CASGEWRASTDTQYF. CDR3 in DNA: TGTGCCAGCGGGGAGTGGCGGGCTAGCACAGATACGCAGTATTTT.

This clonotype appeared a few times. The V call is TRBV4-2, the J call TRBJ2-1, with TRBD2 as a possible D gene (5 bases). Germline V gene data show CDR1 as LGHNA and CDR2 as YNFKEQ. The CDR3 runs 16 residues. Trimming took 1 base from V and 4 from J, leaving 14 bases between them. CDR3 DNA: TGTGCCAGCAGCCAAGGAGGGCCCCCCAATTACAATGAGCAGTTCTTC. It translates to CASSQGGPPNYNEQFF.

The table lists this clonotype with a few counts. The CDR3 DNA sequence: TGCAGTACCCGCTCGGGGGGCCGGAATGAGCAGTTCTTC. It encodes CSTRSGGRNEQFF. This chain links TRBV20-1 with TRBJ2-1, with a possible D match to TRBD2 (7 bases). CDR1 DFQATT and CDR2 SNEGSKA come from the germline V gene (reference sequence). Trimming shortened V by 8 bases and J by 7 bases, and 18 bases separated the two germline ends. This CDR3 region has 13 residues.

Ten or more counts support this clonotype. In nucleotides, the CDR3 is TGTGCCAGCAGTTATGACATGAGCAATGAAGCTTTCTTT. Encoded protein: CASSYDMSNEAFF. The chain employs TRBV2 and TRBJ1-1, with unresolved D. The V gene lost 5 bases and the J gene lost 7 bases, with 14 bases spanning the gap. Germline lookup yields CDR1 SNHLY and CDR2 FYNNEI. The CDR3 is 13 amino acids.